This T cell receptor (beta chain) emerged from a study of blood T cell repertoires in COVID-19. Germline values: CDR1 SGDLS, CDR2 YYNGEE. V was pared by 4 bases and J by 5 bases, with 11 bases of the junction left unmatched. There are 15 residues in the CDR3. Clones were sequenced by immunoSEQ multiplex PCR, and TCRdb holds only the in-frame ones, with some missing. The table records roughly 150,000 clones, 79% of them present only once. The sample taken for sequencing was peripheral blood. The TCR sequence derives from a woman aged 60-70 years with COVID-19, enrolled during active disease. The chain carries TRBV9 and TRBJ2-5; 7 bases are a match to TRBD2. The CDR3 DNA reads as TGTGCCAGCAGCCAAATGGGGAGGGGCCGGGAGACCCAGTACTTC. The encoded protein is CASSQMGRGRETQYF.